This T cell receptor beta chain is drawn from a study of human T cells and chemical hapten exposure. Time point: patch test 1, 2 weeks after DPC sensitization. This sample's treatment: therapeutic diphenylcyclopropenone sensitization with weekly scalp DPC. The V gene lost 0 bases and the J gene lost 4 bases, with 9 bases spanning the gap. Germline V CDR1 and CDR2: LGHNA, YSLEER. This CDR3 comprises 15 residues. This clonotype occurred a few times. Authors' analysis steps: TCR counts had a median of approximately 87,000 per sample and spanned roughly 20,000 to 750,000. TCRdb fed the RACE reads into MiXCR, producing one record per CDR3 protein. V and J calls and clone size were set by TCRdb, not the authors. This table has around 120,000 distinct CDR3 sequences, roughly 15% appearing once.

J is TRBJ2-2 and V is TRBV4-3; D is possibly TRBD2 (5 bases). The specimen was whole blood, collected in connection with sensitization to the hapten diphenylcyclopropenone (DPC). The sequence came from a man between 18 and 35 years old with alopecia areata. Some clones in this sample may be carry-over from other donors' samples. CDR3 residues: CASSQEPAVTGELFF. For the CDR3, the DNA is TGCGCCAGCAGCCAAGAACCAGCGGTCACCGGGGAGCTGTTTTTT.